The 6 T cell receptor beta chains below were found in one sample sequenced in a study of blood T cell repertoires in COVID-19. Produced via immunoSEQ multiplex PCR; TCRdb's table is partial and in-frame only. Here the sample spans about 320,000 clones, about nine tenths being singletons. Input material: PBMCs or T cells enriched from blood (not recorded which). These receptors were collected from a man aged 55 to 70 who had recovered from COVID-19.

The chain couples TRBV19 to TRBJ1-5, with TRBD1 matching over 8 bases. Trimming took 6 bases from V and 3 from J; bases not matched to a gene: 10. This CDR3 is built from 16 residues. CDR1 and CDR2 (germline): LNHDA, SQIVND (reference sequence). CDR3 in amino acids: CASSFGAGGTNQPQHF. For the CDR3, the DNA is TGTGCCAGTAGCTTCGGGGCAGGGGGCACCAATCAGCCCCAGCATTTT.

The rearrangement joins TRBV18 to TRBJ2-6; 11 nucleotides line up with TRBD1. The CDR3 consists of 20 residues. CDR1 and CDR2 from the germline V gene are KGHSH and LQKENI. V lost 1 base and J lost 0; bases outside the gene matches: 8. The chain's CDR3 is CASSPLQGTGGSSGANVLTF. The CDR3 DNA sequence: TGTGCCAGCTCACCACTTCAAGGGACAGGGGGGAGCTCTGGGGCCAACGTCCTGACTTTC.

This chain's CDR3 is CATWTGGSTQYF. Written as DNA, the CDR3 is TGTGCCACCTGGACCGGGGGAAGTACGCAGTATTTT. The V gene is TRBV10-3, the J gene TRBJ2-3; TRBD2 might be the D (6 bases). Germline V gives CDR1 ENHRY, CDR2 SYGVKD. V dropped 10 bases and J dropped 8 bases, with 16 bases sitting between them. The CDR3 is 12 amino acids.

The V call is TRBV7-9, the J call TRBJ1-2; D ambiguous. This CDR3 contains 15 residues. Germline V gives CDR1 SEHNR, CDR2 FQNEAQ (reference sequence). V was trimmed by 6 bases and J by 8 bases, leaving 22 bases between them. The CDR3 nucleotides are TGTGCCAGCAGAGATAGTCGTGCGGCCAGTTCGGGCTACACCTTC. Translation gives CASRDSRAASSGYTF. The full variable domain, completed using reference TRBV7-9 and TRBJ1-2, is DTGVSQNPRHKITKRGQNVTFRCDPISEHNRLYWYRQTLGQGPEFLTYFQNEAQLEKSRLLSDRFSAERPKGSFSTLEIQRTEQGDSAMYLCASRDSRAASSGYTFGSGTRLTVV.

V usage is TRBV2 and J usage is TRBJ2-5; TRBD1 matches at 12 bases. V trimming: 5 bases; J trimming: 4 bases; junction bases outside the gene matches: 5. This CDR3 spans 15 amino acids. In germline, CDR1 is SNHLY, CDR2 FYNNEI. CDR3 DNA sequence: TGTGCCAGCAGTTACCGGGACAGGGGGCGAGAGACCCAGTACTTC. Translation gives CASSYRDRGRETQYF. The whole variable domain, remainder taken from reference TRBV2 and TRBJ2-5, is EPEVTQTPSHQVTQMGQEVILRCVPISNHLYFYWYRQILGQKVEFLVSFYNNEISEKSEIFDDQFSVERPDGSNFTLKIRSTKLEDSAMYFCASSYRDRGRETQYFGPGTRLLVL.

The V call is TRBV5-1, the J call TRBJ1-2; 8 positions agree with TRBD1. The CDR3 sequence is 14 residues long. The V segment lost 4 bases and the J segment 5 bases; nucleotides outside the gene matches: 7. CDR1 and CDR2 (germline): SGHRS, YFSETQ. CDR3 in amino acids: CASSTGTGTYGYTF. The CDR3 nucleotides read TGCGCCAGCAGCACCGGGACAGGCACATATGGCTACACCTTC. Full variable domain (rest looked up from reference TRBV5-1 and TRBJ1-2): KAGVTQTPRYLIKTRGQQVTLSCSPISGHRSVSWYQQTPGQGLQFLFEYFSETQRNKGNFPGRFSGRQFSNSRSEMNVSTLELGDSALYLCASSTGTGTYGYTFGSGTRLTVV.